This T cell receptor beta chain was documented in a study of T cells in localized non-small cell lung cancer. Study-level findings and limits: Longer overall survival was seen with higher T cell density measured in blood. The study detected a median approximately 54 of the top 100 tumor clones in adjacent lung.

A note on this clone: Its antigen is unidentified.

Profiling relied on immunoSEQ multiplex PCR, and the TCRdb table lists in-frame clones only, not all of them. The sample includes around 41,000 clones, about 90% of them seen just once. This specimen was peripheral blood, taken before any cancer treatment. The clonotype was recovered from a man between 35 and 75 years old with stage I lung adenocarcinoma.

The CDR3 loop is CASSQNNEQFF. CDR3 sequence (DNA): TGTGCCAGCAGCCAAAACAATGAGCAGTTCTTC. This chain links TRBV14 with TRBJ2-1; D is undetermined. Germline lookup yields CDR1 SGHDN and CDR2 FVKESK. V was trimmed by 2 bases and J by 5 bases, leaving 1 base between them. The CDR3 is 11 residues long.